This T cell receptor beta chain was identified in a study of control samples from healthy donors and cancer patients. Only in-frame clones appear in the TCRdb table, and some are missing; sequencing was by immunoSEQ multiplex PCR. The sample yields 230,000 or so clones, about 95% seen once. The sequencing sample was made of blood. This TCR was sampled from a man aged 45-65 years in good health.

CDR3 sequence (DNA): TGCGCCAGCAGGGACCAGGGACAGCACGAGCAGTACTTC. Translation: CASRDQGQHEQYF. The V gene is TRBV5-1, the J gene TRBJ2-7; 7 nucleotides agree with TRBD1. The CDR3 contains 13 residues. Losses at the gene ends were 5 bases for V and 5 bases for J; bases not matched to a gene: 7. Germline CDR1 reads SGHRS; CDR2 reads YFSETQ.